The T cell receptor (beta chain) described here comes from a study of shared clonotypes between healthy human individuals. This CDR3 is built from 14 residues. Germline V CDR1 and CDR2: GTSNPN, SVGIG (reference sequence). Trimming took 3 bases from V and 5 from J, leaving 15 bases between them. About 30,000 T cell genomes, or 300 ng DNA, went into replicate PCRs of unsorted PBMC. Data came from immunoSEQ multiplex PCR; TCRdb stores just in-frame clones and leaves some out. Here the sample spans some 530,000 clones, over 75% being singletons. This sequence joins TRBV30 and TRBJ2-3; TRBD1 is a possible D gene (5 bases). Sequencing was performed on PBMCs. The origin of this receptor is a woman aged 40 to 50 in good health. Some clones in this sample may be carry-over from other donors' samples. The CDR3 DNA follows: TGTGCCTGGAGGGACATAGGGGCTGAAGATACGCAGTATTTT. It translates to CAWRDIGAEDTQYF. Filled out from reference TRBV30 and TRBJ2-3, the complete variable domain reads SQTIHQWPATLVQPVGSPLSLECTVEGTSNPNLYWYRQAAGRGLQLLFYSVGIGQISSEVPQNLSASRPQDRQFILSSKKLLLSDSGFYLCAWRDIGAEDTQYFGPGTRLTVL.